The T cell receptor (beta chain) described here comes from a study of shared clonotypes between healthy human individuals. The CDR3 runs to 15 residues. With V trimmed by 2 bases and J by 5 bases, 5 bases remained unmatched. The germline V gene has CDR1 SGHRS and CDR2 YFSETQ. Clones were read by immunoSEQ multiplex PCR, and TCRdb kept only the in-frame ones, dropping some. Of 2 million to 3 million clones detected, over 85% appear once; the ten largest clones hold approximately 0.35%. The rearrangement links TRBV5-1 to TRBJ2-7; TRBD2 aligns across 12 bases. Sequenced: naive CD4+ T cells from PBMCs. This sample's subset: CD45RA+ positively selected. This receptor was taken from a man aged 18-30 years in good health. Some clones in this sample may be carry-over from other donors' samples. CDR3 nucleotide sequence: TGCGCCAGCAGCTTCCTAGCGGGAGGGATAAACGAGCAGTACTTC. Amino acid sequence: CASSFLAGGINEQYF.